Listed below are T cell receptor beta chains from one sample, sequenced in a study of cytomegalovirus exposure and HLA in healthy donors. The protocol was immunoSEQ multiplex PCR, while the TCRdb copy is restricted to in-frame clones and leaves out a portion. The table includes 75,000 to 90,000 clones, 70% to 80% detected once. Sequencing input: PBMCs. The receptors come from a human donor in good health. Both conserved end residues are part of each CDR3. The D gene is left open where the match is weak. Clone size appears in some rows only: once, few, many, or a class for an expanded clone.

>TRBV4-3|.|.|TRBJ2-4
CASSQGVLEGGLAKNIQYF
TGCGCCAGCAGCCAAGGCGTGTTGGAGGGGGGGCTAGCCAAAAACATTCAGTACTTC
>TRBV6-6|few|.|TRBJ1-4
CASSSSGIQKAEKLFF
TGTGCCAGCAGTTCCTCCGGGATCCAAAAAGCTGAAAAACTGTTTTTT
>TRBV27|.|.|TRBJ1-5
CASSGWHQSRVSNQPQHF
TGTGCCAGCAGCGGGTGGCACCAAAGCAGGGTGAGCAATCAGCCCCAGCATTTT
>TRBV11-2|.|TRBD2|TRBJ2-2
CASRWASGDTGELFF
TGTGCCAGCAGGTGGGCTAGCGGGGACACCGGGGAGCTGTTTTTT
>TRBV11-2|.|.|TRBJ1-2
CASSSQENYGYTF
TGTGCCAGCAGCTCACAGGAGAACTATGGCTACACCTTC
>TRBV13|.|TRBD1|TRBJ2-7
CASSLRQGARPYEQYF
TGTGCCAGCAGCTTGCGACAGGGGGCGCGTCCCTACGAGCAGTACTTC
>TRBV7-8|.|TRBD1|TRBJ2-2
CASSSGQGPVGELFF
TGTGCCAGCAGCTCGGGACAGGGTCCGGTCGGGGAGCTGTTTTTT
>TRBV7-9|.|TRBD2|TRBJ2-5
CASSAGGPRETQYF
TGTGCCAGCAGCGCGGGGGGGCCCCGGGAGACCCAGTACTTC
>TRBV6-1|.|.|TRBJ1-1
CASSDLTGSWEDTEAFF
TGTGCCAGCAGTGACCTAACAGGATCGTGGGAGGACACTGAAGCTTTCTTT
>TRBV7-9|.|.|TRBJ1-5
CASSQGNSNQPQHF
TGTGCCAGCAGTCAGGGGAATAGCAATCAGCCCCAGCATTTT
>TRBV6-6|.|.|TRBJ1-1
CASKHDRTGLNTEAFF
TGTGCCAGCAAACACGACAGGACGGGACTGAACACTGAAGCTTTCTTT
>TRBV9|once|.|TRBJ1-2
CASSRQYGYPF
TGTGCCAGCAGCAGACAGTATGGCTACCCCTTC
>TRBV14|.|TRBD1|TRBJ1-1
CASSQDLHRGYTEAFF
TGTGCCAGCAGCCAAGACCTCCACAGGGGATACACTGAAGCTTTCTTT
>TRBV6-5|.|TRBD1|TRBJ1-2
CASSLLGQGAYGYTF
TGTGCCAGCAGCCTATTGGGACAGGGGGCCTATGGCTACACCTTC
>TRBV13|.|TRBD2|TRBJ2-1
CASSAVTSGGLSYNEQFF
TGTGCCAGCAGCGCCGTCACTAGCGGGGGCCTCTCCTACAATGAGCAGTTCTTC
>TRBV6-5|.|.|TRBJ2-1
CASSPRVVGGEQFF
TGTGCCAGCAGTCCCCGAGTGGTTGGCGGTGAGCAGTTCTTC
>TRBV4-1|.|.|TRBJ2-7
CASSQDKGHLYEQYF
TGCGCCAGCAGCCAAGATAAGGGACACTTATACGAGCAGTACTTC
>TRBV6-5|.|TRBD1|TRBJ2-7
CASTPGQSYEQYF
TGTGCCAGCACCCCGGGACAGAGCTACGAGCAGTACTTC
>TRBV4-3|few|.|TRBJ2-5
CASSQDKVGQGGRETQYF
TGCGCCAGCAGCCAAGATAAGGTCGGGCAGGGAGGCAGAGAGACCCAGTACTTC
>TRBV29-1|.|.|TRBJ1-2
CSVQGDGYTF
TGCAGCGTTCAGGGTGATGGCTACACCTTC
>TRBV19|.|.|TRBJ1-6
CASSIVQARNSPLHF
TGTGCCAGTAGTATAGTGCAGGCCCGGAATTCACCCCTCCACTTT
>TRBV5-6|.|.|TRBJ1-1
CASSFRGPEAFF
TGTGCCAGCAGCTTCAGGGGACCTGAAGCTTTCTTT
>TRBV10-3|.|TRBD2|TRBJ2-7
CAISSGLAFDEQYF
TGTGCCATCAGTTCGGGACTAGCGTTCGACGAGCAGTACTTC
>TRBV6-5|.|TRBD1|TRBJ2-7
CASSLLGQGEQYF
TGTGCCAGCAGTTTACTGGGACAGGGCGAGCAGTACTTC
>TRBV6-6|once|.|TRBJ1-5
CASNDDRADGSQPQHF
TGTGCCAGCAACGACGACCGAGCCGACGGGAGTCAGCCCCAGCATTTT
>TRBV7-9|once|.|TRBJ2-2
CASSLGQKNTGELFF
TGTGCCAGCAGCTTAGGGCAGAAGAACACCGGGGAGCTGTTTTTT
>TRBV13|.|TRBD2|TRBJ2-1
CASSLDERGANNEQFF
TGTGCCAGCAGCTTAGACGAGCGGGGGGCAAACAATGAGCAGTTCTTC
>TRBV5-1|.|.|TRBJ2-7
CASSSYRDIEQYF
TGCGCCAGCAGCTCTTACCGGGACATCGAGCAGTACTTC
>TRBV7-2|.|.|TRBJ1-2
CASSLLYHGYTF
TGTGCCAGCAGCTTACTCTACCATGGCTACACCTTC
>TRBV6-5|.|TRBD2|TRBJ2-1
CASSYSGENNEQFF
TGTGCCAGCAGTTATAGCGGGGAAAACAATGAGCAGTTCTTC
>TRBV4-1|.|TRBD1|TRBJ1-5
CASSQDAGTDQPQNF
TGCGCCAGCAGCCAAGATGCCGGGACAGATCAGCCCCAGAATTTT
>TRBV7-6|.|.|TRBJ2-2
CASSEGSVATGELFF
TGTGCCAGCAGCGAGGGAAGCGTAGCGACCGGGGAGCTGTTTTTT
>TRBV29-1|.|.|TRBJ2-2
CSVQSGVDTGELFF
TGCAGCGTCCAGTCAGGGGTTGACACCGGGGAGCTGTTTTTT
>TRBV2|.|.|TRBJ1-3
CALLRAYSGNTIYF
TGTGCCTTACTGCGGGCCTACTCTGGAAACACCATATATTTT
>TRBV2|.|.|TRBJ1-3
CASGQSISGNTIYF
TGTGCCAGCGGGCAGAGTATCTCTGGAAACACCATATATTTT
>TRBV19|few|.|TRBJ1-1
CASTRTPQAGNTEAFF
TGTGCCAGTACTAGGACGCCTCAAGCGGGGAACACTGAAGCTTTCTTT
>TRBV5-1|once|TRBD2|TRBJ2-5
CASSLVPAGGPRETQYF
TGCGCCAGCAGCTTGGTTCCAGCGGGGGGGCCTAGAGAGACCCAGTACTTC
>TRBV29-1|few|.|TRBJ2-2
CSVEVGTGELFF
TGCAGCGTGGAGGTGGGCACCGGGGAGCTGTTTTTT
>TRBV6-5|.|TRBD1|TRBJ1-1
CASSYSGTDDHLEAFF
TGTGCCAGCAGTTACTCGGGGACAGACGATCACTTGGAAGCTTTCTTT
>TRBV4-3|.|TRBD2|TRBJ2-1
CASSQVGLAANEQFF
TGCGCCAGCAGCCAAGTGGGACTAGCGGCGAATGAGCAGTTCTTC
>TRBV30|.|TRBD1|TRBJ1-1
CAWSVTGAAEAFF
TGTGCCTGGAGTGTTACAGGGGCGGCTGAAGCTTTCTTT
>TRBV4-1|.|TRBD2|TRBJ2-5
CASSLLPGLAGETQYF
TGCGCCAGCAGCCTGCTGCCGGGACTAGCGGGGGAGACCCAGTACTTC
>TRBV29-1|.|.|TRBJ1-2
CSVDVNYGYTF
TGCAGCGTTGACGTAAACTATGGCTACACCTTC
>TRBV4-3|.|TRBD1|TRBJ1-1
CASSQVRQGATEAFF
TGCGCCAGCAGCCAAGTCCGACAGGGGGCCACTGAAGCTTTCTTT
>TRBV6-5|once|.|TRBJ1-4
CASNGLGGLEEKLFF
TGTGCCAGCAATGGCCTCGGCGGTCTTGAGGAAAAACTGTTTTTT